This T cell receptor beta chain comes out of a study of blood T cell repertoires in COVID-19. Study information: From T cells, B-cell-depleted T cells, or PBMCs came the material, which was cDNA or gDNA.

Germline CDR1 and CDR2: LGHDT and YNNKEL (reference sequence). V was clipped by 3 bases and J by 2 bases, with 14 bases between them. The CDR3 is 15 residues long. The data were produced by immunoSEQ multiplex PCR, yet TCRdb's version contains in-frame clones alone and is incomplete. The top ten hold 7.9% of the sample, which has roughly 120,000 clones, roughly 84% seen once. This clone showed up just a few times. The rearrangement uses TRBV3-1 (or the pseudogene TRBV3-2) and TRBJ2-7; D is possibly TRBD2 (5 bases). This receptor was taken from a woman at least 80 years old with active or convalescent COVID-19. The sequenced sample consisted of peripheral blood. CDR3 coding DNA: TGTGCCAGCAGCCACTATCCAGACGGGACCTACGAGCAGTACTTC. Translated: CASSHYPDGTYEQYF.